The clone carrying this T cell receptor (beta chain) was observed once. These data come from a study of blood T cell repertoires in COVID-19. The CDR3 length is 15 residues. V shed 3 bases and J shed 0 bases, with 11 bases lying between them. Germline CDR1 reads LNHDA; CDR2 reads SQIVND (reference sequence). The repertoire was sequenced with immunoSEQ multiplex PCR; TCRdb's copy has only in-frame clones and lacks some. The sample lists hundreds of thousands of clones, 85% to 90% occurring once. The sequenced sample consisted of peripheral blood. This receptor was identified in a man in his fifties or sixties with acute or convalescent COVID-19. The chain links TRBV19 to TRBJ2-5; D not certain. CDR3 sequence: CASSIRVVNQETQYF. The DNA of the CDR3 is TGTGCCAGTAGTATCCGGGTTGTTAACCAAGAGACCCAGTACTTC.